This T cell receptor beta chain is drawn from a study of metastatic and nonmetastatic thyroid tumors. For the study at large: From malignant and benign thyroid patients, repertoires in blood and in tumor or nodule tissue were compared.

Study results and caveats: Relative to benign nodules, malignant thyroid tumors were reportedly characterized by significantly elevated TCR beta diversity in blood and tumor.

In regard to this clone: Its antigen is still unknown.

The authors' processing: Clinicopathological groups differed in CDR3, with these differences serving to build a distant-metastasis classifier for papillary thyroid cancer. TCRdb redid the clone calls on the PCR reads using MiXCR. The V and J calls and clone size are TCRdb's, not the authors'. This table has about 21,000 clones, approximately 20% appearing once. All patients were treatment-naive before thyroid surgery. The receptor was isolated from a male donor with papillary thyroid cancer or a benign thyroid nodule (not recorded which). Some clones in this sample may be carry-over from other donors' samples. The sequenced material came from blood.

DNA for the CDR3: TGTGCCAGCAACCTTTCCCCGGGACTAGGCTACGAGCAGTACTTC. Translated: CASNLSPGLGYEQYF. This chain uses TRBV6-2 or TRBV6-3 with TRBJ2-7; 8 bases agree with TRBD2. Germline V gene lookup returns CDR1 MNHEY and CDR2 SVGEGT. The CDR3 is 15 amino acids. V dropped 7 bases and J dropped 3; count of bases not matched to a gene: 11.